Shown below are 29 T cell receptor beta chains from a single sample sequenced in a study of T cell responses to AZD1222 COVID-19 vaccine. Sequencing was performed with immunoSEQ multiplex PCR; in TCRdb, only in-frame clones are kept and a portion is missing. The table lists around 140,000 clones, less than 95% of them singletons, with 6.9% in the top ten. This specimen consisted of peripheral blood, obtained on day 0 of AZD1222 vaccination. Source of these receptors: an adult in good health.

The gene calls are TRBV6-1 and TRBJ1-5; unclear D gene. In germline, CDR1 is MNHNS, CDR2 SASEGT. This CDR3 is built from 14 residues. Trimming shortened V by 2 bases and J by 2 bases, and 7 bases separated the two germline ends. The chain's CDR3 is CASSERLGNQPQHF. CDR3 bases: TGTGCCAGCAGTGAAAGGTTAGGCAATCAGCCCCAGCATTTT.

The CDR3 here is CASSLHGSNQPQHF. The CDR3 nucleotides read TGTGCCAGCAGCCTACACGGGAGCAATCAGCCCCAGCATTTT. V and J are TRBV27 and TRBJ1-5, with D unresolved. V was trimmed by 6 bases and J by 1 base, leaving 10 bases between them. Germline lookup yields CDR1 MNHEY and CDR2 SMNVEV (reference sequence). The length of the CDR3 is 14 residues.

The chain joins TRBV16 to TRBJ2-5; D might be TRBD2 (7 bases). CDR1 and CDR2 (germline): KGHSY, FQNENV. This CDR3 contains 14 residues. Trimming pared 4 bases from V and 4 bases from J, leaving 13 bases between. The CDR3 here is CASSPPGGPETQYF. CDR3 coding DNA: TGTGCCAGCAGCCCCCCCGGGGGGCCAGAGACCCAGTACTTC.

The chain joins TRBV18 to TRBJ1-6; D not resolved. This CDR3 spans 12 amino acids. Germline loops: CDR1 KGHSH, CDR2 LQKENI. V gave up 3 bases and J gave up 5 bases, with 2 bases separating them. The CDR3 spells CASSPDNSPLHF. In nucleotides, the CDR3 is TGTGCCAGCTCACCGGATAATTCACCCCTCCACTTT.

This chain joins TRBV9 and TRBJ2-1; 7 positions match TRBD1. Trimming at V came to 0 bases and at J to 6 bases, leaving 3 bases not matched to a gene. The CDR3 extends over 14 amino acids. From germline, CDR1 is SGDLS and CDR2 YYNGEE. The chain's CDR3 is CASSVVAGGNEQFF. The CDR3 bases are TGTGCCAGCAGCGTAGTTGCAGGGGGCAATGAGCAGTTCTTC.

V is TRBV4-1 and J is TRBJ2-5; D gene uncertain. V lost 4 bases and J 5 bases, leaving 11 bases between the germline ends. CDR1 and CDR2 from the germline V gene are MGHRA and YSYEKL. This CDR3 region has 13 residues. The CDR3 is CASSLLKGETQYF. The CDR3 region has the DNA TGCGCCAGCAGCCTCCTAAAGGGCGAGACCCAGTACTTC.

J is TRBJ1-5 and V is TRBV19; 7 bases match TRBD1. The CDR3 runs 17 residues. V dropped 5 bases and J dropped 2; count of bases not matched to a gene: 12. CDR1 is LNHDA and CDR2 is SQIVND in the germline V gene (reference sequence). CDR3 sequence reads: CASSLDPTGWGNQPQHF. CDR3 bases: TGTGCCAGTAGTCTCGACCCGACAGGGTGGGGCAATCAGCCCCAGCATTTT.

The rearrangement uses TRBV24-1 and TRBJ2-1; D unresolved. V was shortened by 2 bases and J by 10 bases, with 8 bases between the two germline ends. The CDR3 covers 12 residues. Germline V gene lookup returns CDR1 KGHDR and CDR2 SFDVKD. CDR3 protein: CATSDYPDEQFF. The CDR3, as DNA: TGTGCCACCAGTGATTATCCGGACGAGCAGTTCTTC.

V and J are TRBV10-2 and TRBJ1-2; no firm D call. V was pared by 5 bases and J by 5 bases, with 9 bases between. Germline V gene data show CDR1 as WSHSY and CDR2 as SAAADI. This CDR3 has 12 residues. This chain's CDR3 is CASSSVGYGYTF. The CDR3 bases are TGCGCCAGCAGTTCGGTGGGGTATGGCTACACCTTC.

The CDR3 here is CASNGDSSSTDTQYF. CDR3 sequence (DNA): TGTGCCAGCAACGGGGACAGTTCTAGCACAGATACGCAGTATTTT. This chain links TRBV21-1 with TRBJ2-3; no check of the table's D call, TRBD1, against the DNA was made. TRBV21-1 is labeled a pseudogene. The CDR3 extends over 15 amino acids.

The V and J genes are TRBV9 and TRBJ2-7, with D perhaps TRBD1 or TRBD2 (5 bases each). From germline, CDR1 is SGDLS and CDR2 YYNGEE. V was trimmed by 4 bases and J by 3 bases, leaving 17 bases between them. This CDR3 has 15 amino acids. The CDR3 sequence is CASSHGTDPSYEQYF. CDR3 sequence (DNA): TGTGCCAGCAGCCACGGGACCGACCCAAGCTACGAGCAGTACTTC. Filled out from reference TRBV9 and TRBJ2-7, the complete variable domain reads DSGVTQTPKHLITATGQRVTLRCSPRSGDLSVYWYQQSLDQGLQFLIQYYNGEERAKGNILERFSAQQFPDLHSELNLSSLELGDSALYFCASSHGTDPSYEQYFGPGTRLTVT.

The chain has TRBV7-9 and TRBJ1-1; D remains unclear. Looked up from germline, CDR1 is SEHNR and CDR2 is FQNEAQ (reference sequence). This CDR3 has 15 amino acids. Trimming removed 4 bases from V and 2 bases from J, with 14 bases in between. This CDR3 reads CASSSVDSENTEAFF. The CDR3 nucleotides are TGTGCCAGCAGCTCTGTCGACTCAGAAAACACTGAAGCTTTCTTT.

J is TRBJ1-6 and V is TRBV7-9; no firm D call. V gave up 6 bases and J gave up 0 bases, with 15 bases separating them. From germline, CDR1 is SEHNR and CDR2 FQNEAQ (reference sequence). The CDR3 totals 17 residues. The CDR3 region has the DNA TGTGCCAGCAGACCTACTACGGAGAGCTCCTATAATTCACCCCTCCACTTT. Encoded protein: CASRPTTESSYNSPLHF.

The chain has TRBV19 and TRBJ1-3, with 7 positions matching TRBD1. CDR1 is LNHDA and CDR2 is SQIVND in the germline V gene (reference sequence). Trimming at V came to 3 bases and at J to 2 bases, leaving 4 bases not matched to a gene. CDR3 size: 15 residues. CDR3 region: CASSIDRVPGNTIYF. The DNA of the CDR3 is TGTGCCAGTAGTATCGACAGGGTACCTGGAAACACCATATATTTT.

This clone has just a few counts. The V gene is TRBV2, the J gene TRBJ2-7, with D perhaps being TRBD1 or TRBD2 (6 bases each). Trimming removed 8 bases from V and 11 bases from J, with 16 bases in between. Per germline, CDR1 SNHLY and CDR2 FYNNEI. There are 11 residues in the CDR3. The CDR3 loop reads CASGSRGREYF. CDR3 in DNA: TGTGCCAGCGGAAGCCGGGGGCGCGAGTACTTC.

The V and J genes are TRBV28 and TRBJ1-1; 7 bases are a match to TRBD1. V gave up 5 bases and J gave up 2 bases; unmatched junction bases: 2. The CDR3 loop spans 13 amino acids. Germline V gene data show CDR1 as MDHEN and CDR2 as SYDVKM. The CDR3 spells CASSTGVNTEAFF. The CDR3 coding sequence is TGTGCCAGCAGTACAGGGGTCAACACTGAAGCTTTCTTT. The full variable domain, with the rest looked up from reference TRBV28 and TRBJ1-1, is DVKVTQSSRYLVKRTGEKVFLECVQDMDHENMFWYRQDPGLGLRLIYFSYDVKMKEKGDIPEGYSVSREKKERFSLILESASTNQTSMYLCASSTGVNTEAFFGQGTRLTVV.

This clone was seen only once. The chain carries TRBV7-2 and TRBJ1-6; D is uncertain. Germline V CDR1 and CDR2: SGHTA, FQGNSA. V gave up 5 bases and J gave up 0 bases, with 20 bases separating them. The CDR3 length is 19 residues. The CDR3 bases are TGTGCCAGCAGCGGCCCAACCCGGGTTCTGAGCTCCTATAATTCACCCCTCCACTTT. Translated: CASSGPTRVLSSYNSPLHF.

The V gene is TRBV2, the J gene TRBJ2-3; D not certain. Germline lookup yields CDR1 SNHLY and CDR2 FYNNEI. Trimming shortened V by 6 bases and J by 1 base, and 11 bases separated the two germline ends. This CDR3 comprises 14 residues. The CDR3 loop is CASRGHRGTDTQYF. DNA of the CDR3: TGTGCCAGCAGGGGCCACCGAGGCACAGATACGCAGTATTTT.

The chain joins TRBV4-3 to TRBJ1-2; D is unresolved. The CDR3 has 13 amino acids. Germline V gene lookup returns CDR1 LGHNA and CDR2 YSLEER. V lost 1 base to trimming and J lost 8 bases, with 11 bases between them. The CDR3 coding sequence is TGCGCCAGCAGCCAAGGTGAAGGCGCAGGCTACACCTTC. Its protein is CASSQGEGAGYTF.

This clone has only one observation. This chain links TRBV7-2 with TRBJ2-2; 13 positions match TRBD2. J lost 3 bases, V lost 0 bases, and 7 bases had no gene match. The V gene's germline CDR1 is SGHTA and CDR2 FQGNSA. The CDR3 runs to 19 residues. DNA for the CDR3: TGTGCCAGCAGCTTAGCGCTACTAGCGGGGGGGCGCGACACCGGGGAGCTGTTTTTT. It encodes CASSLALLAGGRDTGELFF.

The chain has TRBV24-1 and TRBJ2-5; tentatively, D is TRBD1 (5 bases). Germline CDR1 reads KGHDR; CDR2 reads SFDVKD. This CDR3 is built from 14 residues. The V and J ends lost 4 bases and 2 bases respectively, with 10 bases between them. In nucleotides, the CDR3 is TGTGCCACCAGTGAACCTCAGGGTCAAGAGACCCAGTACTTC. Its translation is CATSEPQGQETQYF.

CDR3 in amino acids: CASSDNRQGPKLFF. The CDR3 DNA reads as TGTGCCAGCAGTGACAACCGACAGGGTCCAAAACTGTTTTTT. The chain links TRBV6-2 or TRBV6-3 to TRBJ1-4; the match to TRBD1 covers 7 bases. The CDR3 runs to 14 residues. Germline lookup yields CDR1 MNHEY and CDR2 SVGEGT. V gave up 5 bases and J gave up 10 bases; unmatched junction bases: 10.

The chain combines TRBV6-1 with TRBJ1-1; D is perhaps TRBD1 (6 bases). The germline V and J ends were trimmed by 2 bases and 1 base, with 11 bases remaining between them. CDR1 and CDR2 from the germline V gene are MNHNS and SASEGT. This CDR3 contains 15 residues. The CDR3 region is CASSENGGRNTEAFF. The CDR3 nucleotides read TGTGCCAGCAGTGAAAATGGGGGGCGGAACACTGAAGCTTTCTTT.

The V gene is TRBV30, the J gene TRBJ1-6; no reliable D call. The CDR3 runs 16 residues. The V end lost 4 bases, the J end lost 0 bases, and 13 bases lay between the germline ends. Germline loops: CDR1 GTSNPN, CDR2 SVGIG (reference sequence). CDR3 region: CAWKSEGSSYNSPLHF. The DNA for the CDR3 is TGTGCCTGGAAGTCGGAGGGAAGCTCCTATAATTCACCCCTCCACTTT.

Points on this clone: A read error may produce the germline difference seen at one junction end. The chain carries TRBV6-2 or TRBV6-3 and TRBJ1-2, with 11 bases matching TRBD1. CDR1 is MNHEY and CDR2 is SVGEGT in the germline V gene. The CDR3 is 16 residues long. The CDR3 region is CTSSHNPDRGLDGYTF. The CDR3 DNA reads TGTACCAGCAGTCATAACCCGGACAGGGGGCTGGATGGCTACACCTTC.

This chain joins TRBV5-1 and TRBJ2-2; weak D call: TRBD1 (6 bases). Germline V lookup: CDR1 SGHRS, CDR2 YFSETQ. V was pared by 6 bases and J by 0 bases, with 6 bases between. The CDR3 totals 13 residues. CDR3 residues: CASNRANTGELFF. DNA of the CDR3: TGCGCCAGCAACAGGGCGAACACCGGGGAGCTGTTTTTT.

The gene calls are TRBV5-8 and TRBJ1-4; D remains ambiguous. Between the trimmed V and J ends, which lost 0 bases and 7 bases, there was a span of 1 base. The CDR3 consists of 11 residues. Germline V gene lookup returns CDR1 SGHTS and CDR2 YDEGEE. The CDR3 region is CASSLVEKLFF. CDR3 sequence (DNA): TGTGCCAGCAGCTTGGTTGAAAAACTGTTTTTT.

This clone has only one observation. This sequence joins TRBV25-1 and TRBJ2-3; D may match TRBD1 or TRBD2 (5 bases each). The germline V gene encodes CDR1 MGHDK and CDR2 SYGVNS. The ends were cut back, 8 bases at V and 4 bases at J, with 13 bases in the middle. The CDR3 is 13 amino acids. CDR3 bases: TGTGCCAGCGCTGGACGGGGCTCAGATACGCAGTATTTT. Protein: CASAGRGSDTQYF.

The chain uses TRBV27 and TRBJ1-5; D ambiguous. This CDR3 spans 13 amino acids. Germline V gene data show CDR1 as MNHEY and CDR2 as SMNVEV (reference sequence). V gave up 8 bases and J gave up 2 bases, with 10 bases separating them. The CDR3 DNA reads as TGTGCCAGCCGTGCAGTACGCAATCAGCCCCAGCATTTT. Protein: CASRAVRNQPQHF.